The entry that follows covers one T cell receptor (beta chain) sequence. What it binds is not known. Treatment here: oral pan-JAK inhibitor, 5-10 mg twice daily. The data originate from a study of CD8+ T cells in alopecia areata. Study details: Patients received oral tofacitinib, 5 to 10 mg twice daily, for moderate-to-severe alopecia areata. Notes on the study in general: Normal skin's resident alphabeta T cells are sequenced alongside lesional scalp T cells. Scalp clonality and expanded CD8+ clones among the top 100 showed significant decreases with tofacitinib.

cDNA prepared by RNA extraction and subsequent reverse transcription served as the template for sequencing. The method was immunoSEQ multiplex PCR; TCRdb's version includes in-frame clones alone and lacks a portion of them. The sample has under 150,000 clones; roughly 56% are singletons. Germline-derived CDR1 and CDR2 are KGHSH and LQKENI. J was trimmed by 0 bases and V by 2 bases; bases with no gene match: 3. The CDR3 loop spans 16 amino acids. The sample here was CD4+ T cells sorted from blood, taken at week 24, from a patient treated with tofacitinib. The chain has TRBV18 and TRBJ2-7; 11 bases are a match to TRBD1. The sequence was collected from a human donor with alopecia areata. The CDR3 DNA reads TGTGCCAGCTCACCATCCGGGACAGGGGGCTCCTACGAGCAGTACTTC. It specifies CASSPSGTGGSYEQYF.